Below are 8 T cell receptor beta chains sequenced from a single sample in a study of radiotherapy plus CTLA-4 blockade in lung cancer. Data came from immunoSEQ multiplex PCR; TCRdb stores just in-frame clones and leaves some out. The table has 40,000 to 55,000 clones, around 77% seen once. The starting material was peripheral blood, obtained from a patient treated with radiotherapy plus ipilimumab. The receptor source for this set is a human donor with non-small cell lung cancer whose response to radiotherapy plus ipilimumab could not be evaluated.

The chain recombines TRBV6-1 with TRBJ2-7; a possible D gene is TRBD2 (7 bases). The V gene's germline CDR1 is MNHNS and CDR2 SASEGT. This CDR3 spans 15 amino acids. V lost 6 bases to trimming and J lost 0 bases, with 15 bases between them. This CDR3 is CASRGGAGHSYEQYF. The CDR3 bases are TGTGCCAGCAGGGGGGGAGCGGGACACTCCTACGAGCAGTACTTC.

A few counts support this clone. The chain links TRBV28 to TRBJ1-3, with no clear D. Germline-derived CDR1 and CDR2 are MDHEN and SYDVKM. The ends were cut back, 1 base at V and 10 bases at J, with 5 bases in the middle. The CDR3 consists of 11 residues. This chain's CDR3 is CASSLFPTIYF. The CDR3 nucleotides are TGTGCCAGCAGTTTATTTCCGACCATATATTTT. Looking up the rest from reference TRBV28 and TRBJ1-3 gives the full variable domain: DVKVTQSSRYLVKRTGEKVFLECVQDMDHENMFWYRQDPGLGLRLIYFSYDVKMKEKGDIPEGYSVSREKKERFSLILESASTNQTSMYLCASSLFPTIYFGEGSWLTVV.

The chain combines TRBV7-9 with TRBJ2-1, with 7 bases that match TRBD1. The CDR3 loop spans 16 amino acids. With 0 bases clipped from V and 6 bases from J, the junction kept 8 bases outside the gene matches. The germline V gene has CDR1 SEHNR and CDR2 FQNEAQ (reference sequence). CDR3 protein: CASSLATTGKFNEQFF. The CDR3 region has the DNA TGTGCCAGCAGCTTAGCGACGACAGGGAAGTTCAATGAGCAGTTCTTC.

This chain links TRBV27 with TRBJ1-2, with D possibly TRBD1 on 5 matching bases. Per the germline V gene, CDR1 is MNHEY and CDR2 is SMNVEV (reference sequence). Trimming cost V 5 bases and J 0 bases, with 19 bases left between them. The CDR3 consists of 17 residues. CDR3: CASSPTPRQLSNYGYTF. The CDR3 DNA is TGTGCCAGCAGTCCCACCCCCCGACAGCTATCTAACTATGGCTACACCTTC.

The rearrangement joins TRBV5-1 to TRBJ2-2, with D possibly matching TRBD2 (6 bases). Germline CDR1 reads SGHRS; CDR2 reads YFSETQ. V was pared by 5 bases and J by 4 bases, with 15 bases between. The CDR3 has 15 amino acids. This CDR3 reads CASRAGTGLTGELFF. The CDR3 nucleotides read TGCGCCAGCAGGGCCGGGACGGGACTCACCGGGGAGCTGTTTTTT. The entire variable domain, with the rest obtained from reference TRBV5-1 and TRBJ2-2, is as follows: KAGVTQTPRYLIKTRGQQVTLSCSPISGHRSVSWYQQTPGQGLQFLFEYFSETQRNKGNFPGRFSGRQFSNSRSEMNVSTLELGDSALYLCASRAGTGLTGELFFGEGSRLTVL.

The rearrangement joins TRBV6-4 to TRBJ2-7; the D is unclear. The CDR3 covers 14 residues. Trimming removed 6 bases at V and 3 bases at J, with 15 bases between. Germline V lookup: CDR1 MRHNA, CDR2 SNTAGT. The CDR3: CASRVSSPLYEQYF. The DNA for the CDR3 is TGTGCCAGCAGGGTTAGCTCCCCACTCTACGAGCAGTACTTC.

The rearrangement joins TRBV2 to TRBJ2-2; TRBD1 aligns across 7 bases. Germline trimming cut 6 bases from V and 3 bases from J; bases unmatched to any gene: 4. The CDR3 is 14 residues long. CDR1 and CDR2 (germline): SNHLY, FYNNEI. The CDR3 DNA sequence: TGTGCCAGCAGGAGACAGGGAGACACCGGGGAGCTGTTTTTT. It translates to CASRRQGDTGELFF.

The gene calls are TRBV27 and TRBJ1-2; 9 bases fit TRBD1. CDR1 MNHEY and CDR2 SMNVEV come from the germline V gene (reference sequence). V lost 5 bases to trimming and J lost 6 bases; unmatched junction nucleotides: 16. This CDR3 contains 17 residues. CDR3 sequence (DNA): TGTGCCAGCAGTCCTGGGACAGGGTTTAGCCTCTGGGATGGCTACACCTTC. This translates into CASSPGTGFSLWDGYTF.